The 10 T cell receptor beta chains presented below share a single source sample, sequenced in a study of blood T cell repertoires in COVID-19. Here immunoSEQ multiplex PCR was the method, and the copy in TCRdb shows in-frame clones only, minus some. The table lists about 110,000 clones, more than 65% of them singletons. Sequenced material: peripheral blood. These receptors were taken from a woman older than 75 with active or convalescent COVID-19.

This chain connects TRBV29-1 to TRBJ1-1; D might be TRBD1 (6 bases). Germline V gene data show CDR1 as SQVTM and CDR2 as ANQGSEA. This CDR3 spans 13 amino acids. V gave up 7 bases and J gave up 2 bases, with 14 bases separating them. DNA of the CDR3: TGCAGCGGCCTACGACAGGCCAACACTGAAGCTTTCTTT. It codes for CSGLRQANTEAFF.

This clone was counted between two and nine times. V is TRBV15 and J is TRBJ2-7; TRBD1 matches 8 bases. Germline CDR1 reads LNHNV; CDR2 reads YYDKDF (reference sequence). After removal of 3 bases from V and 2 bases from J, the junction contained 6 bases not matched to a gene. The CDR3 extends over 15 amino acids. CDR3 DNA: TGTGCCACCAGCAGCCGGACAGGGAGCCCCTACGAGCAGTACTTC. It is translated as CATSSRTGSPYEQYF. Based on the CDR3 plus reference TRBV15 and TRBJ2-7, the full variable domain is DAMVIQNPRYQVTQFGKPVTLSCSQTLNHNVMYWYQQKSSQAPKLLFHYYDKDFNNEADTPDNFQSRRPNTSFCFLDIRSPGLGDTAMYLCATSSRTGSPYEQYFGPGTRLTVT.

The V and J genes are TRBV9 and TRBJ2-5; 8 bases fit TRBD2. CDR3 length equals 19 residues. The junction had 20 bases not matched to a gene; V was cut back by 3 bases and J by 4 bases. Germline-derived CDR1 and CDR2 are SGDLS and YYNGEE. The CDR3 DNA follows: TGTGCCAGCAGCGCCGGAAACGTGGCTAGCGGGCCGAAAAGAGAGACCCAGTACTTC. Protein product: CASSAGNVASGPKRETQYF.

This rearrangement joins TRBV7-2 to TRBJ2-5; 7 nucleotides match TRBD2. CDR1 SGHTA and CDR2 FQGNSA come from the germline V gene. This CDR3 spans 12 amino acids. J was trimmed by 4 bases and V by 4 bases; bases with no gene match: 0. The CDR3 loop reads CASSWGGETQYF. CDR3 DNA: TGTGCCAGCAGCTGGGGGGGAGAGACCCAGTACTTC.

The chain uses TRBV25-1 and TRBJ2-1, with 11 nucleotides matching TRBD2. The ends lost 5 bases at V and 0 bases at J; junction bases unmatched: 9. Germline values: CDR1 MGHDK, CDR2 SYGVNS. The CDR3 has 18 residues. CDR3 DNA: TGTGCCAGCAGTTCACTAGCGGGAGCCCCGGGCTCCTACAATGAGCAGTTCTTC. The encoded protein is CASSSLAGAPGSYNEQFF.

The chain couples TRBV27 to TRBJ1-6, with 9 positions matching TRBD1. This CDR3 spans 15 amino acids. Looked up from germline, CDR1 is MNHEY and CDR2 is SMNVEV (reference sequence). V lost 5 bases to trimming and J lost 10 bases; unmatched junction nucleotides: 9. This CDR3 is CASSRNDRGNSPLHF. In DNA form, the CDR3 reads TGTGCCAGCAGTAGAAACGACAGGGGGAACTCACCCCTCCACTTT.

This chain connects TRBV29-1 to TRBJ1-2, with a possible D match to TRBD1 (5 bases). CDR1 SQVTM and CDR2 ANQGSEA come from the germline V gene. V dropped 0 bases and J dropped 4 bases, with 15 bases sitting between them. The CDR3 contains 15 residues. CDR3 DNA: TGCAGCGTTGAAGAAGGGGCCCGGAGAGGCTATGGCTACACCTTC. It is translated as CSVEEGARRGYGYTF.

This clone came up once. The V call is TRBV7-2, the J call TRBJ2-2; 7 bases are a match to TRBD2. CDR3 length: 16 residues. Trimming cost V 2 bases and J 6 bases; bases outside gene matches: 9. Looked up from germline, CDR1 is SGHTA and CDR2 is FQGNSA. In DNA, the CDR3 is TGTGCCAGCAGCTTACAACCGGGACTAACACCCGGGGAGCTGTTTTTT. Its protein is CASSLQPGLTPGELFF.

The V and J genes are TRBV20-1 and TRBJ2-3, with 8 bases lining up with TRBD2. The ends lost 3 bases at V and 0 bases at J; junction bases unmatched: 5. Germline CDR1 DFQATT, CDR2 SNEGSKA (reference sequence). The CDR3 is 15 amino acids. The CDR3 DNA is TGCAGTGCTAGTGAGACTAGCGTTAGCACAGATACGCAGTATTTT. This sequence encodes CSASETSVSTDTQYF.

The chain links TRBV30 to TRBJ1-1; D uncertain. The germline CDR1 and CDR2 sequences are GTSNPN and SVGIG (reference sequence). V lost 1 base and J 0 bases, leaving 9 bases between the germline ends. The CDR3 is made up of 14 amino acids. The CDR3 bases are TGTGCCTGGAGTGGTTATAGAGTGAACACTGAAGCTTTCTTT. The encoded protein is CAWSGYRVNTEAFF.